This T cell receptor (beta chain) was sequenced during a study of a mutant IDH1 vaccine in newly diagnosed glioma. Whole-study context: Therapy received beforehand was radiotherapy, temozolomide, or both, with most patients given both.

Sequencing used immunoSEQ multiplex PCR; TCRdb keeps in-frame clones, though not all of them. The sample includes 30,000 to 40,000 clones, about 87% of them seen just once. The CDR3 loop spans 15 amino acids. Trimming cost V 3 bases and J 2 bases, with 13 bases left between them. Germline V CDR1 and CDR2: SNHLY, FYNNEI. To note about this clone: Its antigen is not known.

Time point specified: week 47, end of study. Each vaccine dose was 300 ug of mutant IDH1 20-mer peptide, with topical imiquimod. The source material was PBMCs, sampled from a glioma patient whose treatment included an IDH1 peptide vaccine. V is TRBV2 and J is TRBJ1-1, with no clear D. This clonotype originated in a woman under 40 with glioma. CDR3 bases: TGTGCCAGCAGTGAGCAGGCGAGGGTAAACACTGAAGCTTTCTTT. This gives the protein CASSEQARVNTEAFF. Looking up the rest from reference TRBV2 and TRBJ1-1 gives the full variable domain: EPEVTQTPSHQVTQMGQEVILRCVPISNHLYFYWYRQILGQKVEFLVSFYNNEISEKSEIFDDQFSVERPDGSNFTLKIRSTKLEDSAMYFCASSEQARVNTEAFFGQGTRLTVV.